These T cell receptor beta chains were read from a single sample in a study of shared clonotypes between healthy human individuals. Here immunoSEQ multiplex PCR was the method, and the copy in TCRdb shows in-frame clones only, minus some. The table lists around 940,000 clones, more than 75% of them singletons. The specimen was memory CD4+ T cells sorted from blood. The receptor set was obtained from a man aged 18-30 years in good health. The CDR3 runs from the conserved cysteine through the conserved F or W. D genes are given only for firm matches. The listing skips clone size in some rows; elsewhere it reads once, few, many or a size class.

v_call,cdr3_length,clone_size,d_call,j_call,cdr3_nt,cdr3_aa
TRBV30,16,NA,TRBD1,TRBJ1-5,TGTGCCTGGAGTGTCGGGACAGGGGATAGCAATCAGCCCCAGCATTTT,CAWSVGTGDSNQPQHF
TRBV21-1,13,NA,NA,TRBJ1-1,TGTGCCAGCAGCAAACGGGGGCCAATGGAAGCTTTCTTT,CASSKRGPMEAFF
TRBV6-5,15,NA,NA,TRBJ1-6,TGTGCCAGCAGCTATGCCCGGGGGGGCAATTCACCCCTCCACTTT,CASSYARGGNSPLHF
TRBV28,14,NA,TRBD1,TRBJ2-3,TGTGCCAGCAGCGAACAGGGGATCACGAATACGCAGTATTTT,CASSEQGITNTQYF
TRBV4-3,14,NA,NA,TRBJ2-1,TGCGCCAGCAGCCAAGAGGCAGGTTACAATGAGCAGTTCTTC,CASSQEAGYNEQFF
TRBV19,14,NA,NA,TRBJ2-2,TGTGCCAGTATTGAGACAGGCCTCACCGGGGAGCTGTTTTTT,CASIETGLTGELFF
TRBV4-3,15,NA,NA,TRBJ2-2,TGCGCCAGCAGCCAAACGGGAGTTGGGACCGGGGAGCTGTTTTTT,CASSQTGVGTGELFF
TRBV10-3,15,NA,TRBD1,TRBJ1-6,TGTGCCATCAGTGAGTCTAACAGGGGGAACTCACCCCTCCACTTT,CAISESNRGNSPLHF
TRBV28,16,NA,NA,TRBJ1-4,TGTGCCAGCAGTTTATATGGGTCAGCTCGAAATGAAAAACTGTTTTTT,CASSLYGSARNEKLFF
TRBV7-6,16,NA,TRBD1,TRBJ2-2,TGTGCCAGCAGCCTGGGACAGGCCTCGAACACCGGGGAGCTGTTTTTT,CASSLGQASNTGELFF
TRBV19,16,NA,TRBD1,TRBJ2-7,TGTGCCAGTAGTTCCCGAGGACAGGGCACCATCTACGAGCAGTACTTC,CASSSRGQGTIYEQYF
TRBV28,14,once,NA,TRBJ1-1,TGTGCCAGCAGTTCCCCCGGGTGGAAGACTGAAGCTTTCTTT,CASSSPGWKTEAFF
TRBV7-2,15,once,TRBD1,TRBJ1-5,TGTGCCAGCAGCTTAGATGGGGACAGGGGTCAGCCCCAGCATTTT,CASSLDGDRGQPQHF
TRBV18,14,NA,NA,TRBJ1-6,TGTGCCAGCTCACCCGACCCAAGAAATTCACCCCTCCACTTT,CASSPDPRNSPLHF
TRBV4-1,16,NA,NA,TRBJ1-4,TGCGCCAGCAGCCACGAAACAGGCCACACTAATGAAAAACTGTTTTTT,CASSHETGHTNEKLFF
TRBV5-4,16,once,NA,TRBJ2-2,TGTGCCAGCAGCTTGGGCAGGGTAGCGAACACCGGGGAGCTGTTTTTT,CASSLGRVANTGELFF